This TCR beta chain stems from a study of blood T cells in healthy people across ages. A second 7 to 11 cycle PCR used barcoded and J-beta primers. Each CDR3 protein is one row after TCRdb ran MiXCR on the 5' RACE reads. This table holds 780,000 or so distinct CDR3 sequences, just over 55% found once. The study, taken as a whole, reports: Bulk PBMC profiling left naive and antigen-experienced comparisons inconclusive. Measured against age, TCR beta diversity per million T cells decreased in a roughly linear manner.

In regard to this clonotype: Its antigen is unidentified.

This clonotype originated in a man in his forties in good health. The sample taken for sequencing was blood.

CDR3 protein: CASSQVMPGELFF. The CDR3 DNA reads TGTGCCAGCAGCCAAGTTATGCCCGGGGAGCTGTTTTTT. The rearrangement links TRBV14 to TRBJ2-2; D is unclear. The V gene lost 1 base and the J gene lost 6 bases, with 6 bases spanning the gap. The length of the CDR3 is 13 residues. Germline values: CDR1 SGHDN, CDR2 FVKESK.